The sequence of this TCR beta chain was determined in a study of OX40 agonist ivuxolimab in advanced cancers. Broader study findings: Among the lowest levels of clonal expansion were found in partial responders at 0.1-3.0 mg/kg.

Produced via immunoSEQ multiplex PCR; TCRdb's table is partial and in-frame only. The data contain tens of thousands of clones, about 88% of them singletons. V lost 3 bases, J lost 3 bases, and 9 bases lay in between. The CDR3 covers 13 residues. The germline V gene encodes CDR1 SQVTM and CDR2 ANQGSEA. As to this clone: Its specificity is unknown.

The chain couples TRBV29-1 to TRBJ2-1; D is ambiguous. The input for sequencing was CD4+ or CD8+ T cells sorted from blood, taken in a trial of the OX40 agonist ivuxolimab. This sequence originates from an adult with an advanced solid tumor such as melanoma, head and neck, liver or kidney cancer. The chain's CDR3 is CSVDPTNYNEQFF. The CDR3 bases are TGCAGCGTTGATCCTACCAACTACAATGAGCAGTTCTTC.